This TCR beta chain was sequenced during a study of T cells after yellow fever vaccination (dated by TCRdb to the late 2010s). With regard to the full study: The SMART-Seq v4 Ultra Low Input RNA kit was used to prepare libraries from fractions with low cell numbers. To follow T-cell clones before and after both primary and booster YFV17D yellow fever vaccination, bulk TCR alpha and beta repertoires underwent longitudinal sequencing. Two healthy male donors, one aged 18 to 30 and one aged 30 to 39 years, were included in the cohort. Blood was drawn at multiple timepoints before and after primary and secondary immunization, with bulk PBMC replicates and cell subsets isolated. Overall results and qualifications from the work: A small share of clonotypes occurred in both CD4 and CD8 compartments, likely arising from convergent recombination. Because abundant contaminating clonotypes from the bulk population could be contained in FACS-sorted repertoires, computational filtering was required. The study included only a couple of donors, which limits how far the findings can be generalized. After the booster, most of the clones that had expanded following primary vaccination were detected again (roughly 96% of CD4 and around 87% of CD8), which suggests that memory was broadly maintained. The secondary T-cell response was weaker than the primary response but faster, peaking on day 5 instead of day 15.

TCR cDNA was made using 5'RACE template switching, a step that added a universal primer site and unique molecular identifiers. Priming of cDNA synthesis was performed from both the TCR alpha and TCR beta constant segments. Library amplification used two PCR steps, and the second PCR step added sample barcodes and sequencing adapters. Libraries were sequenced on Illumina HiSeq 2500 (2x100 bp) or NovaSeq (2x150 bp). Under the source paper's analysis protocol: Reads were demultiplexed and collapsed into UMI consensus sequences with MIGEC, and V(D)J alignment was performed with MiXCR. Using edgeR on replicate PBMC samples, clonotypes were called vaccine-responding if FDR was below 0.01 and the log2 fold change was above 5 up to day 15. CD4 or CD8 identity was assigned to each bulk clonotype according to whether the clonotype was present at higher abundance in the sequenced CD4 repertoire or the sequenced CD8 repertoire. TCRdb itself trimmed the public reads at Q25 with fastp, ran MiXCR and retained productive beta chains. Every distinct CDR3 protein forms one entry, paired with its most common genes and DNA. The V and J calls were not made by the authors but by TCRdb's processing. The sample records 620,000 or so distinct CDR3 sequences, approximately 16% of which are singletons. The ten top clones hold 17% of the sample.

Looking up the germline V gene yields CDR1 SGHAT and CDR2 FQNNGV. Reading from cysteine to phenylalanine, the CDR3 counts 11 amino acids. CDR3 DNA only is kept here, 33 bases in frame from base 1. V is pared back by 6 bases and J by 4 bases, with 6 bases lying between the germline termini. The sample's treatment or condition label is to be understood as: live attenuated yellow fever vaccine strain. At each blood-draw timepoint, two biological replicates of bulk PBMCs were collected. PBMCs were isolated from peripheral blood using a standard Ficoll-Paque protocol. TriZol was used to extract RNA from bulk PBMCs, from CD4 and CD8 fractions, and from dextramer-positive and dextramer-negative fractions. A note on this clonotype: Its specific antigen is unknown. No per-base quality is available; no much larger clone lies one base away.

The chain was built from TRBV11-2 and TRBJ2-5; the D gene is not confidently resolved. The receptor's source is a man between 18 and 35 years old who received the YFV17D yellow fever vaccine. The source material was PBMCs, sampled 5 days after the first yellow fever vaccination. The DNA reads TGTGCCAGCAGGGATTTAGAGACCCAGTACTTC. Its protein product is CASRDLETQYF.